This TCR beta chain was observed in a study of CD8+CD57+ T cells in acquired aplastic anemia. For the study at large: Sorted CD4+ and CD8+ cells gave a mean 3.2 ug DNA, range roughly 0.18 to 27.4 ug. As sequenced from healthy donors, CD4+ cells averaged about 11 million reads.

The CDR3 length is 14 residues. Trimming left V 2 bases short and J 16 bases short, with 19 bases between. From germline, CDR1 is SGDLS and CDR2 YYNGEE. Genomic DNA constituted the template upon which TCR beta VDJ and CDR3 profiling was performed. A single record per CDR3 protein comes from TCRdb applying MiXCR to the reads. The table shows a few hundred thousand distinct CDR3 sequences, with under 80% occurring only once. Overall study findings and caveats: Overlapping CD8+ CDR3 repertoires of patients and controls contained nearly 30 shared sequences.

About this clonotype: Its cognate antigen is unknown.

This chain links TRBV9 with TRBJ1-6; tentative D call: TRBD1 (5 bases). The source is a human donor in good health, serving as a control. Source material: sorted CD4+, CD8+, or CD8+CD57+ T cells (not recorded which) from PBMCs. This CDR3 is CASSVSGRVSELHF. The CDR3 DNA follows: TGTGCCAGCAGCGTGTCGGGACGAGTCTCCGAGCTCCACTTT.